The text below deals with one T cell receptor (beta chain). Methods used by the authors: How many nucleated cells were present was estimated from reference gene primer amplification. The table came from immunoSEQ multiplex PCR; TCRdb's copy has only in-frame clones and leaves some out. V, J and clone size derive from that table, while D and trimming were established from the DNA sequence. This sample has 130,000 to 150,000 clones; 84% occur once, and the top ten carry around 5.4%. Up to 2 weeks before entering the study, exposed participants had met a COVID-19 case. These data belong to a study of blood T cell repertoires in COVID-19. The CDR3 is made up of 13 amino acids. Per germline, CDR1 SGHTA and CDR2 FQGNSA. V was pared by 5 bases and J by 6 bases, with 14 bases between.

Sequencing was performed on PBMCs or T cells enriched from blood (not recorded which). This rearrangement joins TRBV7-2 to TRBJ2-7; unclear D gene. The origin of this receptor is a woman in her 50s who had been exposed to COVID-19. The CDR3 sequence: CASSVSPSLEQYF. The CDR3 coding sequence is TGTGCCAGCAGCGTAAGTCCTAGTCTCGAGCAGTACTTC.